This T cell receptor (beta chain) comes out of a study of blood T cells in healthy people across ages (dated by TCRdb to the mid-2010s). Regarding the research as a whole: In model experiments, template switching captured about one uniquely barcoded TCR beta cDNA molecule for every two T cells. To avoid experimental bias, donors of different ages were randomly spread across the sequencing lanes. Using deep sequencing normalized with unique cDNA molecular identifiers, the study measured how TCR beta repertoire diversity changes with age. Two additional independent replicas of 1 million unique cDNA reads from the same blood draw were analyzed for two donors (one aged 18 to 30 and one aged 80 or older). Four age groups were formed from the donors: young (average approximately 15 years), middle-aged (around 40), aged (62) and long-lived (about 80). What the work shows at the level of the full study, not this receptor alone: The CMV infection status of donors was not known, potentially confounding age-related changes in expanded clonotypes. Observed TCR beta diversity per million T cells fell roughly linearly with age, and a significant reduction was already apparent by age around 40. Observed TCR beta diversity correlated strongly with the percentage of naive T cells measured by flow cytometry. Bulk unsorted PBMC profiling prevented conclusive comparison of naive and antigen-experienced compartments. Compared with the aged group, more naive CD4+ T cells, fewer expanded clones and increased TCR diversity were shown by the long-lived group, suggesting age selection. Estimates of total diversity based on one million sequenced T cells were considered lower bounds and underestimates.

In this sample, this clonotype turned up many times. The antigen it recognizes is unknown. Per-nucleotide qualities are absent, and no much larger clonotype sits a single base away. The donors were under 40 Caucasian individuals from Russia, aged roughly 6 to 100 years, who were systemically healthy. Approximately 9.7 milliliters of peripheral blood were drawn from each donor into EDTA-treated Vacutainer tubes. Ficoll-Paque density-gradient centrifugation was used to isolate PBMCs, with at least 7 million per sample. Trizol reagent was used to extract total RNA from PBMCs, with at least 6 micrograms per sample. Naive CD45RAhigh/CD27high T cell percentages were measured by flow cytometry on a PBMC aliquot from every donor. Libraries were prepared through 5' RACE. The data were produced on an Illumina HiSeq 2500. A second about 7 to 12 cycle PCR used a sample-barcoded 5' primer and a J-beta primer mix. Each TCR beta cDNA molecule received a unique molecular identifier from a template-switch 5' adaptor carrying 12 random nucleotides. Each sample yielded at least 2.5 million CDR3-containing paired-end reads. The Mint cDNA synthesis kit, primed by a TRBC-specific oligonucleotide, was used to synthesize first-strand cDNA from all RNA. All cDNA was treated with uracil-DNA glycosylase and then went through a first 18-cycle PCR with the universal primers M1SS and BC2_uni_R. The study's processing was this. For normalization, 1 million high-quality reads, each with a distinct molecular identifier, were randomly selected from each sample. Reads with shared molecular identifiers were discarded instead of being binned into consensus sequences. MiTCR, set to a Q25 quality threshold and the strictest error-elimination algorithm, was used for CDR3 identification, clonotype clustering and error correction. Lower-bound total TCR beta diversity was estimated with a nonparametric unseen species model using Euler transformation. The raw public data were reprocessed by TCRdb itself: fastp quality trimming at Q25, MiXCR clonotype calling, in-frame beta chains only. Identical CDR3 proteins give one entry, which carries the most common genes and DNA. TCRdb, not the authors, supplied the V and J calls. For this sample the table gives over 500,000 distinct CDR3 sequences, of which over 40% were detected only once. The top ten hold roughly 13% of the sample.

Based on the germline V gene (reference sequence), the CDR1 and CDR2 sequences are MNHEY and SMNVEV. The CDR3 sequence holds 14 residues, the cysteine and phenylalanine included. Left in the record is the CDR3 DNA by itself, 42 bases read in frame from the first base. At the junction V is shortened by 5 bases and J by 4 bases; bases outside the gene matches: 8. The TCR sequence derives from a woman older than 75 in good health. Sequencing was done on a sample of blood. The chain is encoded by TRBV27 joined to TRBJ2-7, with TRBD2 identical over 7 junction bases. This receptor has the CDR3 CASSGGRDEYEQYF. The DNA sequence follows: TGTGCCAGCAGTGGTGGGAGGGACGAGTACGAGCAGTACTTC.